These T cell receptor beta chains were read from a single sample in a study of T cell changes during pregnancy in multiple sclerosis. Profiled with immunoSEQ multiplex PCR; TCRdb holds only in-frame clones, not every one. The sample shows 130,000 or so clones, roughly 95% of them seen only once. This specimen consisted of peripheral blood, obtained after pregnancy. The receptors originated from a female donor with multiple sclerosis, enrolled in a pregnancy study. CDR3s include the opening cysteine and the closing phenylalanine or tryptophan. D genes are given only for firm matches. Rows give clone size only sometimes, using once, few, many, or a class for an expanded clone.

V	D	size	J	DNA	CDR3
TRBV10-3	NA	once	TRBJ2-3	TGTGCCATCACCGAGGAACTAGTAGATACGCAGTATTTT	CAITEELVDTQYF
TRBV13	TRBD2	NA	TRBJ2-1	TGTGCCAGCAGCCCTAGCGGGAGGGCCGAGGGGAATGAGCAGTTCTTC	CASSPSGRAEGNEQFF
TRBV11-2	TRBD2	NA	TRBJ2-7	TGTGCCAGCAGCAGAGACCCTCTAGCGGGAACCTACGAGCAGTACTTC	CASSRDPLAGTYEQYF
TRBV6-5	NA	once	TRBJ1-2	TGTGCCAGCAGTTACGTGTCCCACACTAACTATGGCTACACCTTC	CASSYVSHTNYGYTF
TRBV19	NA	NA	TRBJ1-1	TGTGCCAGTAGTATAGCAGGGGATGACACTGAAGCTTTCTTT	CASSIAGDDTEAFF
TRBV5-6	TRBD1	NA	TRBJ2-2	TGTGCCAGCAGGCTGGTTGCCGGGACAGATAACACCGGGGAGCTGTTTTTT	CASRLVAGTDNTGELFF
TRBV30	NA	NA	TRBJ1-3	TGTGCCTGGAGTCGGGTCAGGGCTGGAAACACCATATATTTT	CAWSRVRAGNTIYF
TRBV7-2	NA	few	TRBJ2-1	TGTGCCAGCAGCTTAGTCCGGTACAATGAGCAGTTCTTC	CASSLVRYNEQFF
TRBV28	NA	NA	TRBJ1-3	TGTGCCAGCAGTTTAGGGGCAGGGTATACAAACACCATATATTTT	CASSLGAGYTNTIYF
TRBV7-2	NA	NA	TRBJ2-4	TGTGCCAGCAGCTTTGGGGGGTACATTCAGTACTTC	CASSFGGYIQYF
TRBV5-1	TRBD2	NA	TRBJ2-3	TGCGCCAGCAGCTTGGAGAGCGGGAGGGCAGATACGCAGTATTTT	CASSLESGRADTQYF
TRBV4-1	NA	NA	TRBJ2-5	TGCGCCAGCAGTTTGACAAACCAAGAGACCCAGTACTTC	CASSLTNQETQYF
TRBV19	NA	NA	TRBJ1-1	TGTGCCAGTAGTATTACAGGGCTCCCTGAAGCTTTCTTT	CASSITGLPEAFF
TRBV30	TRBD2	once	TRBJ2-1	TGTGCCTGGCGGGGACTAGCGGGAGTTAATGAGCAGTTCTTC	CAWRGLAGVNEQFF
TRBV28	NA	few	TRBJ1-2	TGTGCCAGCGCCCAGTATACTGGCTACACCTTC	CASAQYTGYTF
TRBV4-1	NA	NA	TRBJ2-2	TGCGCCAGCAGCCAAAGGGGTCCGACAGGACCATCCGGGGAGCTGTTTTTT	CASSQRGPTGPSGELFF
TRBV6-1	NA	NA	TRBJ1-4	TGTGCCAGCAATGCTCCACAGGGAGCTAATGAAAAACTGTTTTTT	CASNAPQGANEKLFF
TRBV29-1	NA	NA	TRBJ1-1	TGCAGCGTTGTACGGGACACTGAAGCTTTCTTT	CSVVRDTEAFF
TRBV28	TRBD1	NA	TRBJ1-2	TGTGCCAGCAGTCCGACAGGGTCTATAAGTGGCTACACCTTC	CASSPTGSISGYTF
TRBV6-5	NA	once	TRBJ2-3	TGTGCCAGCAGAGGAGGGGAGGATACGCAGTATTTT	CASRGGEDTQYF
TRBV5-5	TRBD1	NA	TRBJ1-4	TGTGCCAGCAGCTGGATGGACAGGGAGTTTTTT	CASSWMDREFF
TRBV7-8	NA	NA	TRBJ1-2	TGTGCCAGCAGCCACCGTGGGAGATACTATGGCTACACCTTC	CASSHRGRYYGYTF
TRBV6-1	NA	NA	TRBJ2-6	TGTGCCAGCAGTGGGGCCCGAAACTCTGGGGCCAACGTCCTGACTTTC	CASSGARNSGANVLTF
TRBV6-5	NA	NA	TRBJ2-7	TGTGCCAGCAGTTATTCCAACCCAGATTACGAGCAGTACTTC	CASSYSNPDYEQYF
TRBV18	TRBD2	once	TRBJ2-3	TGTGCCAGCTCCCTCTATGGGAGGGCTCCGTATTTT	CASSLYGRAPYF
TRBV2	TRBD2	NA	TRBJ2-1	TGTGCCAGCAGTCTTTCGACTAGCGGCGACCGGTGGAAGGTTGGAGATGAGCAGTTCTTC	CASSLSTSGDRWKVGDEQFF
TRBV28	TRBD1	NA	TRBJ1-5	TGTGCCAGCAGTGGGGCTCAGGGGGCAGGCAATCAGCCCCAGCATTTT	CASSGAQGAGNQPQHF